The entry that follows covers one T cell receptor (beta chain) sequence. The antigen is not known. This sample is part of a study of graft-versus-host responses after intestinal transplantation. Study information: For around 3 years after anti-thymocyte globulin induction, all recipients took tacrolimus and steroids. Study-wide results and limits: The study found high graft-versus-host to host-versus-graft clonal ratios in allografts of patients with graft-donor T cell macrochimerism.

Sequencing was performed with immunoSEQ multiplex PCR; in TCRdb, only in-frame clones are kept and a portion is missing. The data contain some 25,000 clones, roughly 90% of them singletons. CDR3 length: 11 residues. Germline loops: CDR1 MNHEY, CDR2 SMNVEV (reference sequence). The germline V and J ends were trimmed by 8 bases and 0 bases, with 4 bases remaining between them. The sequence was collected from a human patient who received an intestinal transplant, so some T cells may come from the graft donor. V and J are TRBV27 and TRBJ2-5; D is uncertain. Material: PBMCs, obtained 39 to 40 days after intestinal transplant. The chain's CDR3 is CASGHQETQYF. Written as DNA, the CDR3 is TGTGCCAGCGGTCACCAAGAGACCCAGTACTTC.